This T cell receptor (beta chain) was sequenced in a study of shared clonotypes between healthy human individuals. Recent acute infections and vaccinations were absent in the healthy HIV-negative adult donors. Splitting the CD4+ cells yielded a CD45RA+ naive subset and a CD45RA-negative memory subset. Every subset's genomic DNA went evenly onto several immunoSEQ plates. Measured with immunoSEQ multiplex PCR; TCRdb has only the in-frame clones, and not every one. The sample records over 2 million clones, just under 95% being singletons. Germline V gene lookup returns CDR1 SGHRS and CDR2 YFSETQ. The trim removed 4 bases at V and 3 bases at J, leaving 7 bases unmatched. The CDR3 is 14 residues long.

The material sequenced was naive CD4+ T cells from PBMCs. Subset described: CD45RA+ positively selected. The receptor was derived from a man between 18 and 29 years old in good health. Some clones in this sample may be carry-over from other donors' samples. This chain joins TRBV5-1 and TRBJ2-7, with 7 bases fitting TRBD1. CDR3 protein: CASSRPGQYYEQYF. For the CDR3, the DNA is TGCGCCAGCAGCCGGCCGGGACAGTACTACGAGCAGTACTTC.